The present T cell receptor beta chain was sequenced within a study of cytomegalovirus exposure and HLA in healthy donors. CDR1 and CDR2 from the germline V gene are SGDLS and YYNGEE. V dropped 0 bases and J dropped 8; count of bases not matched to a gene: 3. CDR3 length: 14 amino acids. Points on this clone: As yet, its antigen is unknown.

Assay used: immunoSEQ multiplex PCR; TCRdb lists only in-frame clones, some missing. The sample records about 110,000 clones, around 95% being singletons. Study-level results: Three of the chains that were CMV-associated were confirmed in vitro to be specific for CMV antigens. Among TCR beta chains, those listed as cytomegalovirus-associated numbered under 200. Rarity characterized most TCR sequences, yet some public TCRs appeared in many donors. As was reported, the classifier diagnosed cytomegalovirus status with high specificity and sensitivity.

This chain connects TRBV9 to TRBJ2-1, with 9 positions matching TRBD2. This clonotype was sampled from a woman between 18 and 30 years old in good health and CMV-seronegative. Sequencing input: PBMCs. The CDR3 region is CASSVVGLAHEQFF. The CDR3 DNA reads TGTGCCAGCAGCGTAGTGGGACTAGCACATGAGCAGTTCTTC.